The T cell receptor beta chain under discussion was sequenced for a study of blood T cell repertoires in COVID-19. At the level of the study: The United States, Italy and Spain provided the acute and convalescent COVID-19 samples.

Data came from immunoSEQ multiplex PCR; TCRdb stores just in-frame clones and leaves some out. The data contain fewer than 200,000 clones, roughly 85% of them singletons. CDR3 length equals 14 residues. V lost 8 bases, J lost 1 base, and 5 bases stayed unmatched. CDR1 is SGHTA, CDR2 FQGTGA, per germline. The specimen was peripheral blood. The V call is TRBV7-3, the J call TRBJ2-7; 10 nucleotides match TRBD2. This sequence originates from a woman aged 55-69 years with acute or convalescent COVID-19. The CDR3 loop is CASYTGLASYEQYF. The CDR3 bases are TGTGCCAGCTACACGGGACTAGCGTCCTACGAGCAGTACTTC.